Reported below is one TCR beta chain. Its matching antigen is unknown. This specimen comes from a study of T cell responses to AZD1222 COVID-19 vaccine. General study results and limits: Per reports, nearly half of all spike-specific TCRs target regions that are unmutated in variants.

Looked up from germline, CDR1 is SGHKS and CDR2 is YYEKEE (reference sequence). V shed 4 bases, J shed 10 bases, and the junction held 10 bases outside the gene matches. CDR3 length: 15 amino acids. Measured with immunoSEQ multiplex PCR; TCRdb has only the in-frame clones, and not every one. The sample has around 160,000 clones, roughly 90% seen once. J is TRBJ1-6 and V is TRBV5-5, with 8 bases fitting TRBD1. The clonotype originates from an adult in good health. The sample consisted of peripheral blood, taken on day 0 of AZD1222 vaccination. The CDR3 protein is CASSPGQVPESPLHF. The CDR3 DNA is TGTGCCAGCAGCCCGGGACAGGTCCCCGAGTCACCCCTCCACTTT.